This note documents a single TCR beta chain sequence. Antigen: not known. These data belong to a study of graft-versus-host responses after intestinal transplantation. General observations from the study: Where graft-donor T cell macrochimerism was present, patients had high graft-versus-host to host-versus-graft clonal ratios in allografts.

Here immunoSEQ multiplex PCR was the method, and the copy in TCRdb shows in-frame clones only, minus some. The sample yields about 99,000 clones, 93% seen once. This CDR3 has 13 amino acids. Germline loops: CDR1 MNHNS, CDR2 SASEGT. V lost 5 bases to trimming and J lost 6 bases; unmatched junction nucleotides: 4. The receptor comes from a human donor who received an intestinal transplant. The V and J genes are TRBV6-1 and TRBJ1-5; 7 bases are a match to TRBD1. The sample here was unstimulated CD8+ T cells sorted from spleen or lymph node cells, taken before intestinal transplant. In DNA, the CDR3 is TGTGCCAGCAGTACAGGGGCGGGTCAGCCCCAGCATTTT. This gives the protein CASSTGAGQPQHF.